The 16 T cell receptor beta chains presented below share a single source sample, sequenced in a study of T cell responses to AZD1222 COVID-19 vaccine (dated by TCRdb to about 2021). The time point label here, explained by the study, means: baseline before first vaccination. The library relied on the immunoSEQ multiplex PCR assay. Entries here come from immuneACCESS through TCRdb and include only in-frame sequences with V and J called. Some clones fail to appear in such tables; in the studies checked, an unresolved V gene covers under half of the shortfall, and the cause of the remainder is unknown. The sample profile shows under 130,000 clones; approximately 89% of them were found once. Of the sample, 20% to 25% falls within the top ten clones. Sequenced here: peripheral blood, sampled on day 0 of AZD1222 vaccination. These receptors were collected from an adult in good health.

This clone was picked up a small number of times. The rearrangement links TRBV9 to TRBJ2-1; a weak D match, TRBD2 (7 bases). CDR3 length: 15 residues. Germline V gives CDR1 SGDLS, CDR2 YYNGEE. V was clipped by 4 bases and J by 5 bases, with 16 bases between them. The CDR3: CASSRRGAFDNEQFF. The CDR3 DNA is TGTGCCAGCAGCCGACGGGGGGCCTTCGACAATGAGCAGTTCTTC.

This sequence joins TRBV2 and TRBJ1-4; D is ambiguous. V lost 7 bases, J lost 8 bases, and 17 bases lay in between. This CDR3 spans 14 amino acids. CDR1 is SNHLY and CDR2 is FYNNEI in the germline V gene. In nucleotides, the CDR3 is TGTGCCAGCACCCCCTGGGCAGCGGGGGAAAAACTGTTTTTT. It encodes CASTPWAAGEKLFF.

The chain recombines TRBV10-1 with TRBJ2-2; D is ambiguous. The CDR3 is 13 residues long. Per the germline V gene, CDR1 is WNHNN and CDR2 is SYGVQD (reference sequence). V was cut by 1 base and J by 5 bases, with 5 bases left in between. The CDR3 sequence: CASSEWSTGELFF. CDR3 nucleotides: TGCGCCAGCAGTGAGTGGTCAACCGGGGAGCTGTTTTTT.

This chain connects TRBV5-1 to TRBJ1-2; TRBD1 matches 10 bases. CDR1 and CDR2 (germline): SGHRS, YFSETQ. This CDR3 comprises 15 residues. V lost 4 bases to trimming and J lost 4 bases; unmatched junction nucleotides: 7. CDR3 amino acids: CASSPGTGDTYGYTF. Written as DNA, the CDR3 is TGCGCCAGCAGCCCCGGGACAGGGGATACCTATGGCTACACCTTC.

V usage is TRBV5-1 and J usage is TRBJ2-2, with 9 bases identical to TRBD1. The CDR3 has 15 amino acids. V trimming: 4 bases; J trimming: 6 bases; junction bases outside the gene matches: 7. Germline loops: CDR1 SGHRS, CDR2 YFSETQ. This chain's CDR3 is CASSPGQGSAGELFF. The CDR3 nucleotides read TGCGCCAGCAGCCCGGGACAGGGATCAGCCGGGGAGCTGTTTTTT.

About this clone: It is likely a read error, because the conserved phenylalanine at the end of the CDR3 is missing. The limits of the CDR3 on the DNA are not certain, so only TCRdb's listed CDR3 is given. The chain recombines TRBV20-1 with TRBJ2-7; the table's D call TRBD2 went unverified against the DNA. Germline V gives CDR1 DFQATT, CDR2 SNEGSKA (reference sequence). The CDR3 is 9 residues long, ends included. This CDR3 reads CSVITAGVL.

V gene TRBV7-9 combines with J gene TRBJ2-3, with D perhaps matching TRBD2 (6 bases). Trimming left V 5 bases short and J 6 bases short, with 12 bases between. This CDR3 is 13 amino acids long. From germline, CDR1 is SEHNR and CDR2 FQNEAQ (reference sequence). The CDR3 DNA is TGTGCCAGCAGCGAGACTAGTGATGATACGCAGTATTTT. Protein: CASSETSDDTQYF.

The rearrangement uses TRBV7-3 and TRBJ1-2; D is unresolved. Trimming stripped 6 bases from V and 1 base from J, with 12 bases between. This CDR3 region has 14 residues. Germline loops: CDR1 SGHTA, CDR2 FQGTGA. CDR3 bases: TGTGCCAGCAGTCCCGGACTCGGTAACTATGGCTACACCTTC. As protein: CASSPGLGNYGYTF.

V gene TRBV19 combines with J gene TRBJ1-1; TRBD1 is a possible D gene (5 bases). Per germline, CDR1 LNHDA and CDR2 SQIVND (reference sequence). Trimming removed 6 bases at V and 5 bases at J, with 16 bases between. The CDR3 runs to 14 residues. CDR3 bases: TGTGCCAGTAGCCCAGGGCAGGGTTGGACTGAAGCTTTCTTT. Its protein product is CASSPGQGWTEAFF.

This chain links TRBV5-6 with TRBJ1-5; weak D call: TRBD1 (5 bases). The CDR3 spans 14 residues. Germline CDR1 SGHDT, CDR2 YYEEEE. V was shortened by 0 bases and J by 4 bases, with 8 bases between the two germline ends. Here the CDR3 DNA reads TGTGCCAGCAGCTTGGGGGGCGGGAATCAGCCCCAGCATTTT. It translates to CASSLGGGNQPQHF.

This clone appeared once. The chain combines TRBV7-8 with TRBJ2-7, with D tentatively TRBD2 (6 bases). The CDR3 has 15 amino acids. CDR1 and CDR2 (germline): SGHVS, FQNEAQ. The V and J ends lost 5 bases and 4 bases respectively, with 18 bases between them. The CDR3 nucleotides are TGTGCCAGCAGCGTCCGGGCGATCGGGGGATACGAGCAGTACTTC. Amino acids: CASSVRAIGGYEQYF. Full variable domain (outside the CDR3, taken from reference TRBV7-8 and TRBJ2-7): GAGVSQSPRYKVAKRGQDVALRCDPISGHVSLFWYQQALGQGPEFLTYFQNEAQLDKSGLPSDRFFAERPEGSVSTLKIQRTQQEDSAVYLCASSVRAIGGYEQYFGPGTRLTVT.

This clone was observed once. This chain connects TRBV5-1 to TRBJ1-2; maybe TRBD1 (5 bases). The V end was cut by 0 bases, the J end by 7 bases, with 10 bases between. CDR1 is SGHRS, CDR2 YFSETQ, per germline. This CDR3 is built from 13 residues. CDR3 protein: CASSLGDVIGYTF. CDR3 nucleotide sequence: TGCGCCAGCAGCTTGGGGGACGTAATTGGCTACACCTTC.

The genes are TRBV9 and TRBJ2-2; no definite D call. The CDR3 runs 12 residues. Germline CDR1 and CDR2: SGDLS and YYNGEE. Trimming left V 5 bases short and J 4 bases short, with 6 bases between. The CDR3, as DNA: TGTGCCAGCAGAGGCCCCACCGGGGAGCTGTTTTTT. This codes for CASRGPTGELFF.

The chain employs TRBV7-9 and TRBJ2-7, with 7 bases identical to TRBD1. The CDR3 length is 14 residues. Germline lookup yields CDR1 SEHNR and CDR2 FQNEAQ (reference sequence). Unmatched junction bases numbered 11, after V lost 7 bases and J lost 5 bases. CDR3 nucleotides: TGTGCCAGCATCAAAACAGGGGCGTCTGACGAGCAGTACTTC. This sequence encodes CASIKTGASDEQYF.

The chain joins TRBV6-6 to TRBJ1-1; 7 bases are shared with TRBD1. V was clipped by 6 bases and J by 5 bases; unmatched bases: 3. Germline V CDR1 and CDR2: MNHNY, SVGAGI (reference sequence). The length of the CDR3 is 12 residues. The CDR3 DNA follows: TGTGCCAGCAGGACAGGGCAAACTGAAGCTTTCTTT. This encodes CASRTGQTEAFF.

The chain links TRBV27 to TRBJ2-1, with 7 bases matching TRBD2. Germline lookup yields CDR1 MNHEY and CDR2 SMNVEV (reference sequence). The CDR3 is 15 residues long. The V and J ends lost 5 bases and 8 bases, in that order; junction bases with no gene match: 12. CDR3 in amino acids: CASSPTGLPLDEQFF. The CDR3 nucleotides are TGTGCCAGCAGTCCCACGGGACTACCCTTAGATGAGCAGTTCTTC.